The TCR beta chain under discussion was sequenced for a study of T cell repertoires in cytomegalovirus infection. In its sample, this clonotype was seen many times. TCRdb re-analysed the reads in MiXCR, keeping a single row per CDR3 protein. The sample includes 130,000 or so distinct CDR3 sequences, 5.5% to 8% of them seen just once. The source of this sequence is a human donor in good health (CMV status not recorded). Some clones in this sample may be carry-over from other donors' samples. Sequenced sample: PBMCs.

The CDR3 loop reads CSAPAGTSGGSDEQFF. Here the CDR3 DNA reads TGCAGTGCTCCTGCCGGGACTAGCGGGGGGTCCGATGAGCAGTTCTTC. The rearrangement uses TRBV20-1 and TRBJ2-1; 15 bases align to TRBD2. V shed 5 bases, J shed 8 bases, and the junction held 10 bases outside the gene matches. The CDR3 extends over 16 amino acids. Germline-derived CDR1 and CDR2 are DFQATT and SNEGSKA (reference sequence).